Each of the 26 T cell receptor beta chains below was sequenced from the same sample in a study of shared clonotypes between healthy human individuals (dated by TCRdb to about 2020). For the CD8 naive samples, CD45RO-negative cells were positively selected for CCR7, yielding a CD45RA+CCR7+ population from which TemRA cells were excluded. The method behind the library was the immunoSEQ multiplex PCR assay. TCRdb re-hosts the immuneACCESS table, in-frame sequences only. Its copies lack some clones; in the studies checked, an unresolved V gene accounts for under half of them, and the cause for the rest is not known. For this sample the table gives about 2 million clones, of which less than 95% were detected only once. The ten biggest clones cover 1% to 1.5% of the sample. Sample: naive CD8+ T cells sorted from blood. The cell subset or site label, read with the paper, signifies: CD45RA+CCR7+. These receptors all stem from a man aged 18 to 29 in good health.

J is TRBJ2-3 and V is TRBV4-2; D is possibly TRBD1 or TRBD2 (5 bases each). V was clipped by 1 base and J by 0 bases, with 17 bases between them. This CDR3 comprises 18 residues. CDR1 and CDR2 (germline): LGHNA, YNFKEQ. The CDR3 region is CASSQVLGTEASTDTQYF. In nucleotides, the CDR3 is TGTGCCAGCAGCCAAGTGCTCGGGACCGAAGCTAGCACAGATACGCAGTATTTT.

A note on this clone: This is likely a read error, given that the CDR3 carries no conserved phenylalanine or tryptophan at its end. The DNA is left out, because the CDR3 cannot be placed on it with certainty; the CDR3 is given as TCRdb lists it. The rearrangement joins TRBV12-1 to TRBJ1-4; the table's TRBD1 call for D was not verified on the DNA. TRBV12-1 constitutes a pseudogene. The length of the CDR3 is 11 amino acids, counting both ends. CDR3 sequence: CASSFEGQGTG.

CDR3 sequence reads: CASGPGQLNEKLFF. In nucleotides, the CDR3 is TGTGCCAGCGGCCCGGGACAGCTGAATGAAAAACTGTTTTTT. This chain connects TRBV2 to TRBJ1-4, with 7 bases that match TRBD1. Per the germline V gene, CDR1 is SNHLY and CDR2 is FYNNEI. The junction had 8 bases not matched to a gene; V was cut back by 8 bases and J by 5 bases. The CDR3 totals 14 residues. The complete variable domain, with remaining parts taken from reference TRBV2 and TRBJ1-4, reads EPEVTQTPSHQVTQMGQEVILRCVPISNHLYFYWYRQILGQKVEFLVSFYNNEISEKSEIFDDQFSVERPDGSNFTLKIRSTKLEDSAMYFCASGPGQLNEKLFFGSGTQLSVL.

This chain links TRBV4-3 with TRBJ2-7, with 11 bases fitting TRBD2. Unmatched junction bases numbered 9, after V lost 0 bases and J lost 2 bases. Germline assignment: CDR1 LGHNA and CDR2 YSLEER. This CDR3 is 18 amino acids long. The CDR3 protein is CASSQDVWASGGTYEQYF. The CDR3 bases are TGCGCCAGCAGCCAAGATGTTTGGGCTAGCGGGGGGACCTACGAGCAGTACTTC.

The chain combines TRBV7-8 with TRBJ2-7; TRBD1 matches at 8 bases. The length of the CDR3 is 14 residues. The V and J ends lost 7 bases and 3 bases, in that order; junction bases with no gene match: 8. Per germline, CDR1 SGHVS and CDR2 FQNEAQ. In DNA form, the CDR3 reads TGTGCCAGCACACCGCTGACAGGGGACTACGAGCAGTACTTC. Its protein product is CASTPLTGDYEQYF.

Points on this clone: This CDR3 is also generated by other DNA sequences in the sample. The chain employs TRBV11-2 and TRBJ2-7; TRBD2 matches 8 bases. Trimming cost V 3 bases and J 3 bases; bases outside gene matches: 4. This CDR3 contains 14 residues. The germline V gene encodes CDR1 SGHAT and CDR2 FQNNGV. The CDR3, as DNA: TGTGCCAGCAGCTTTGCGGGAGGAAGCTACGAGCAGTACTTC. It yields the protein CASSFAGGSYEQYF.

The chain joins TRBV5-6 to TRBJ2-1, with 9 nucleotides matching TRBD2. Per the germline V gene, CDR1 is SGHDT and CDR2 is YYEEEE. Trimming at V came to 2 bases and at J to 2 bases, leaving 5 bases not matched to a gene. The CDR3 length is 16 residues. This CDR3 reads CASSFGGRATYNEQFF. CDR3 sequence (DNA): TGTGCCAGCAGCTTTGGCGGGAGGGCCACCTACAATGAGCAGTTCTTC. Full variable domain (remainder filled in from reference TRBV5-6 and TRBJ2-1): DAGVTQSPTHLIKTRGQQVTLRCSPKSGHDTVSWYQQALGQGPQFIFQYYEEEERQRGNFPDRFSGHQFPNYSSELNVNALLLGDSALYLCASSFGGRATYNEQFFGPGTRLTVL.

This chain connects TRBV19 to TRBJ2-3, with 8 nucleotides matching TRBD2. This CDR3 contains 16 residues. Germline V gene lookup returns CDR1 LNHDA and CDR2 SQIVND (reference sequence). With V trimmed by 2 bases and J by 0 bases, 4 bases remained unmatched. The CDR3 sequence is CASSILAGTSTDTQYF. CDR3 sequence (DNA): TGTGCCAGTAGTATACTAGCGGGTACTAGCACAGATACGCAGTATTTT.

This sequence joins TRBV4-1 and TRBJ1-4, with D tentatively TRBD1 (6 bases). CDR3 length equals 14 residues. The V gene lost 3 bases and the J gene lost 4 bases, with 9 bases spanning the gap. Germline CDR1 reads MGHRA; CDR2 reads YSYEKL. DNA for the CDR3: TGCGCCAGCAGCCACGGACAGCTTAATGAAAAACTGTTTTTT. Translation gives CASSHGQLNEKLFF.

This chain uses TRBV19 with TRBJ2-3; D ambiguous. The CDR3 contains 14 residues. Germline V gene lookup returns CDR1 LNHDA and CDR2 SQIVND (reference sequence). Trimming shortened V by 5 bases and J by 2 bases, and 11 bases separated the two germline ends. In nucleotides, the CDR3 is TGTGCCAGTAGTCCAGAAGAATACACAGATACGCAGTATTTT. This translates into CASSPEEYTDTQYF. The whole variable domain, filled in from reference TRBV19 and TRBJ2-3, reads DGGITQSPKYLFRKEGQNVTLSCEQNLNHDAMYWYRQDPGQGLRLIYYSQIVNDFQKGDIAEGYSVSREKKESFPLTVTSAQKNPTAFYLCASSPEEYTDTQYFGPGTRLTVL.

This chain connects TRBV27 to TRBJ2-7; D might be TRBD2 (7 bases). The germline V and J ends were trimmed by 2 bases and 6 bases, with 14 bases remaining between them. This CDR3 has 14 residues. Germline-derived CDR1 and CDR2 are MNHEY and SMNVEV (reference sequence). CDR3 in DNA: TGTGCCAGCAGTTTACGGGGGGCTGGAGCCGAGCAGTACTTC. This codes for CASSLRGAGAEQYF.

This chain uses TRBV27 with TRBJ2-7; D gene unclear. CDR1 is MNHEY and CDR2 is SMNVEV in the germline V gene (reference sequence). This CDR3 region has 13 residues. V was pared by 3 bases and J by 0 bases, with 6 bases between. CDR3 protein: CASSFDTSYEQYF. Written as DNA, the CDR3 is TGTGCCAGCAGTTTCGACACCTCCTACGAGCAGTACTTC.

The chain combines TRBV27 with TRBJ1-4; no reliable D call. Germline CDR1 and CDR2: MNHEY and SMNVEV (reference sequence). There are 14 residues in the CDR3. V lost 3 bases and J lost 5, with 10 bases in between. The CDR3 loop is CASSFGSNNEKLFF. The CDR3 DNA sequence: TGTGCCAGCAGTTTTGGTAGCAACAATGAAAAACTGTTTTTT. Drawing the rest from reference TRBV27 and TRBJ1-4, the complete variable domain is EAQVTQNPRYLITVTGKKLTVTCSQNMNHEYMSWYRQDPGLGLRQIYYSMNVEVTDKGDVPEGYKVSRKEKRNFPLILESPSPNQTSLYFCASSFGSNNEKLFFGSGTQLSVL.

This chain joins TRBV30 and TRBJ2-5; D is uncertain. The V end was cut by 0 bases, the J end by 1 base, with 9 bases between. The CDR3 consists of 14 residues. Germline lookup yields CDR1 GTSNPN and CDR2 SVGIG (reference sequence). CDR3 protein: CAWSVMAPQETQYF. The CDR3 bases are TGTGCCTGGAGTGTAATGGCGCCCCAAGAGACCCAGTACTTC.

The chain joins TRBV6-5 to TRBJ1-4, with no clear D. V lost 6 bases, J lost 8 bases, and 19 bases lay in between. CDR3 length: 15 residues. Germline values: CDR1 MNHEY, CDR2 SVGAGI. This chain's CDR3 is CASSQSVWAGEKLFF. The CDR3 nucleotides are TGTGCCAGCAGCCAAAGCGTCTGGGCGGGGGAAAAACTGTTTTTT.

This rearrangement joins TRBV30 to TRBJ2-3; D possibly corresponds to TRBD1 (6 bases). The V end was cut by 4 bases, the J end by 0 bases, with 17 bases between. Germline-derived CDR1 and CDR2 are GTSNPN and SVGIG (reference sequence). CDR3 length: 16 amino acids. The CDR3 nucleotides read TGTGCCTGGAAGGGTTACAGGGCGGCAAGCACAGATACGCAGTATTTT. Protein sequence: CAWKGYRAASTDTQYF.

The J gene is TRBJ1-2, the V gene TRBV5-8; D is perhaps TRBD1 (6 bases). The CDR3 has 14 residues. Per germline, CDR1 SGHTS and CDR2 YDEGEE. The V end was cut by 1 base, the J end by 4 bases, with 11 bases between. CDR3 protein: CASSLQGIPYGYTF. DNA for the CDR3: TGTGCCAGCAGCTTGCAGGGGATTCCCTATGGCTACACCTTC. The variable domain in full, completed from reference TRBV5-8 and TRBJ1-2, reads EAGVTQSPTHLIKTRGQQATLRCSPISGHTSVYWYQQALGLGLQFLLWYDEGEERNRGNFPPRFSGRQFPNYSSELNVNALELEDSALYLCASSLQGIPYGYTFGSGTRLTVV.

In this sample, this clone turned up once. The chain recombines TRBV6-1 with TRBJ1-5; D is unresolved. CDR3 size: 15 residues. V dropped 7 bases and J dropped 7 bases, with 20 bases sitting between them. Germline V gene lookup returns CDR1 MNHNS and CDR2 SASEGT. CDR3 nucleotide sequence: TGTGCCAGCACCGGCTTAGGAGGGTTTGAGCAGCCCCAGCATTTT. Encoded protein: CASTGLGGFEQPQHF.

V is TRBV13 and J is TRBJ2-2; 7 bases map to TRBD2. This CDR3 contains 17 residues. J was trimmed by 7 bases and V by 2 bases; bases with no gene match: 13. Germline CDR1 reads PRHDT; CDR2 reads FYEKMQ (reference sequence). The CDR3 here is CASSLLGPAGEIGELFF. The CDR3 DNA reads TGTGCCAGCAGCTTATTGGGGCCGGCGGGGGAGATCGGGGAGCTGTTTTTT.

V usage is TRBV7-3 and J usage is TRBJ2-5; TRBD1 might be the D (5 bases). Germline V gene data show CDR1 as SGHTA and CDR2 as FQGTGA. V was pared by 5 bases and J by 2 bases, with 12 bases between. The CDR3 has 14 amino acids. CDR3 coding DNA: TGTGCCAGCAGCCCGACCGCAGGGCAAGAGACCCAGTACTTC. This encodes CASSPTAGQETQYF.

The V call is TRBV28, the J call TRBJ2-4, with TRBD1 matching over 8 bases. This CDR3 has 16 amino acids. Germline CDR1 and CDR2: MDHEN and SYDVKM. V lost 5 bases, J lost 0 bases, and 6 bases stayed unmatched. The CDR3 region has the DNA TGTGCCAGCAGTCAGGACAGGGAAGGAGCCAAAAACATTCAGTACTTC. Protein: CASSQDREGAKNIQYF.

The chain employs TRBV9 and TRBJ1-1; D call uncertain. The V end was cut by 4 bases, the J end by 0 bases, with 13 bases between. CDR1 is SGDLS, CDR2 YYNGEE, per germline. This CDR3 has 15 residues. The CDR3: CASSRRPGVNTEAFF. For the CDR3, the DNA is TGTGCCAGCAGCCGTAGACCGGGCGTGAACACTGAAGCTTTCTTT.

This chain joins TRBV25-1 and TRBJ2-7; TRBD1 matches at 9 bases. The CDR3 runs to 15 residues. Trimming cost V 4 bases and J 2 bases; bases outside gene matches: 6. Germline lookup yields CDR1 MGHDK and CDR2 SYGVNS. Here the CDR3 reads CASSAPGTGTYEQYF. CDR3 nucleotides: TGTGCCAGCAGTGCCCCCGGGACAGGGACCTACGAGCAGTACTTC.

V gene TRBV27 combines with J gene TRBJ2-3; D is unclear. CDR1 is MNHEY and CDR2 is SMNVEV in the germline V gene (reference sequence). The CDR3 is made up of 14 amino acids. Trimming removed 6 bases from V and 2 bases from J, with 12 bases in between. Here the CDR3 reads CASSVGSSTDTQYF. The CDR3 DNA reads as TGTGCCAGCAGCGTGGGCAGCTCCACAGATACGCAGTATTTT.

The V call is TRBV5-1, the J call TRBJ1-4, with D perhaps TRBD1 (5 bases). There are 17 residues in the CDR3. The germline gives CDR1 SGHRS, CDR2 YFSETQ. V was pared by 1 base and J by 1 base, with 14 bases between. The CDR3 DNA reads as TGCGCCAGCAGCTTGTCCCCGGACATTTTAACTAATGAAAAACTGTTTTTT. Its translation is CASSLSPDILTNEKLFF.

The gene calls are TRBV30 and TRBJ1-1; D is uncertain. In germline, CDR1 is GTSNPN, CDR2 SVGIG (reference sequence). The CDR3 is made up of 13 amino acids. V was pared by 5 bases and J by 4 bases, with 14 bases between. CDR3 nucleotides: TGTGCCTGGGGCGGCACCGCGGGCACTGAAGCTTTCTTT. This encodes CAWGGTAGTEAFF.